The next 14 T cell receptor beta chains were all read from a single sample in a study of cytomegalovirus exposure and HLA in healthy donors. Primers: 60 Vbeta forward and 13 Jbeta reverse. The method was immunoSEQ multiplex PCR; TCRdb's version includes in-frame clones alone and lacks a portion of them. The sample includes some 150,000 clones, roughly 80% of them seen just once. Material: PBMCs. The receptors derive from a woman between 40 and 55 years old in good health and CMV-seropositive.

V and J are TRBV6-5 and TRBJ1-3, with 7 bases identical to TRBD1. This CDR3 region has 14 residues. Germline-derived CDR1 and CDR2 are MNHEY and SVGAGI. J lost 3 bases, V lost 5 bases, and 4 bases had no gene match. CDR3 DNA: TGTGCCAGCAGTGGAGGGGGCATTGGAAACACCATATATTTT. Protein sequence: CASSGGGIGNTIYF.

This clone showed up just a few times. The chain is built from TRBV27 and TRBJ2-3; 10 bases match TRBD2. V shed 2 bases and J 3 bases; nucleotides not matched to a gene: 11. The CDR3 consists of 18 residues. Looked up from germline, CDR1 is MNHEY and CDR2 is SMNVEV (reference sequence). For the CDR3, the DNA is TGTGCCAGCAGTTTAACCAGAATAGCGGGGGGACTGACAGATACGCAGTATTTT. Translation: CASSLTRIAGGLTDTQYF.

The CDR3 DNA is TGCAGCGTTAGCAGGGCAGACTATGGCTACACCTTC. Amino acids: CSVSRADYGYTF. The chain employs TRBV29-1 and TRBJ1-2; tentative D call: TRBD1 (5 bases). Trimming pared 5 bases from V and 3 bases from J, leaving 10 bases between. There are 12 residues in the CDR3. The germline gives CDR1 SQVTM, CDR2 ANQGSEA.

This chain uses TRBV5-1 with TRBJ2-1, with TRBD2 matching over 7 bases. Losses at the gene ends were 4 bases for V and 0 bases for J; bases not matched to a gene: 7. The CDR3 covers 16 residues. Germline assignment: CDR1 SGHRS and CDR2 YFSETQ. CDR3 sequence: CASSPTSTSSYNEQFF. CDR3 nucleotide sequence: TGCGCCAGCAGCCCGACTAGCACGAGCTCCTACAATGAGCAGTTCTTC. Looking up the rest from reference TRBV5-1 and TRBJ2-1 gives the full variable domain: KAGVTQTPRYLIKTRGQQVTLSCSPISGHRSVSWYQQTPGQGLQFLFEYFSETQRNKGNFPGRFSGRQFSNSRSEMNVSTLELGDSALYLCASSPTSTSSYNEQFFGPGTRLTVL.

The rearrangement joins TRBV2 to TRBJ1-3; 7 positions agree with TRBD1. With V trimmed by 0 bases and J by 0 bases, 2 bases remained unmatched. The CDR3 spans 16 residues. The germline V gene encodes CDR1 SNHLY and CDR2 FYNNEI. CDR3 in DNA: TGTGCCAGCAGTGAAGCGGACAGGCACTCTGGAAACACCATATATTTT. This sequence encodes CASSEADRHSGNTIYF.

This clone has a single count. V and J are TRBV7-9 and TRBJ2-4; 8 bases map to TRBD2. The CDR3 covers 13 residues. Germline-derived CDR1 and CDR2 are SEHNR and FQNEAQ (reference sequence). V was clipped by 5 bases and J by 9 bases; unmatched bases: 6. The CDR3 reads CASSLREGGIQYF. The CDR3 DNA reads as TGTGCCAGCAGCCTCCGGGAGGGGGGCATTCAGTACTTC.

The rearrangement links TRBV7-9 to TRBJ2-1; TRBD2 matches 8 bases. The V segment lost 6 bases and the J segment 8 bases; nucleotides outside the gene matches: 0. Germline values: CDR1 SEHNR, CDR2 FQNEAQ (reference sequence). The CDR3 extends over 11 amino acids. The CDR3 coding sequence is TGTGCCAGCAGGCGGGGGGATGAGCAGTTCTTC. This codes for CASRRGDEQFF.

This chain connects TRBV28 to TRBJ1-3; 9 nucleotides match TRBD1. J lost 0 bases, V lost 3 bases, and 15 bases had no gene match. Germline CDR1 and CDR2: MDHEN and SYDVKM. The CDR3 has 20 amino acids. The CDR3 DNA is TGTGCCAGCAGTTTTACCGGGACAGGGAGTGCCTCACCCTCTGGAAACACCATATATTTT. The encoded protein is CASSFTGTGSASPSGNTIYF.

The genes are TRBV25-1 and TRBJ2-7; 11 bases are a match to TRBD2. Germline trimming cut 4 bases from V and 3 bases from J; bases unmatched to any gene: 2. The V gene's germline CDR1 is MGHDK and CDR2 SYGVNS. This CDR3 contains 14 residues. The DNA of the CDR3 is TGTGCCAGCAGTGGAACTAGCGGGGGCTACGAGCAGTACTTC. Encoded protein: CASSGTSGGYEQYF.

Only one count was recorded for this clone. The CDR3 bases are TGTGCCAGCAGAAGAGGGGGACGGGGAAGCACTGAAGCTTTCTTT. This codes for CASRRGGRGSTEAFF. The rearrangement joins TRBV28 to TRBJ1-1; weak D call: TRBD1 (6 bases). V was pared by 6 bases and J by 4 bases, with 18 bases between. The CDR3 has 15 amino acids. CDR1 MDHEN and CDR2 SYDVKM come from the germline V gene.

This chain connects TRBV11-2 to TRBJ1-1; weak D call: TRBD1 (6 bases). CDR3 size: 13 residues. The germline V and J ends were trimmed by 3 bases and 5 bases, with 10 bases remaining between them. The germline V gene encodes CDR1 SGHAT and CDR2 FQNNGV. For the CDR3, the DNA is TGTGCCAGCAGCTTCCAAGGGGGAACTGAAGCTTTCTTT. It codes for CASSFQGGTEAFF.

The gene calls are TRBV5-1 and TRBJ1-2; tentative D call: TRBD1 (5 bases). Germline V gives CDR1 SGHRS, CDR2 YFSETQ. V was clipped by 1 base and J by 3 bases, with 7 bases between them. The CDR3 spans 13 residues. CDR3 residues: CASSLSRDYGYTF. CDR3 bases: TGCGCCAGCAGCTTGAGCAGGGACTATGGCTACACCTTC.

V is TRBV30 and J is TRBJ2-1; 12 bases line up with TRBD2. The germline CDR1 and CDR2 sequences are GTSNPN and SVGIG (reference sequence). V lost 8 bases and J lost 8; bases outside the gene matches: 10. The CDR3 covers 14 residues. CDR3 nucleotides: TGTGCCGGCACGCCGGGACTAGCGGGTTATGAGCAGTTCTTC. It specifies CAGTPGLAGYEQFF.

The chain has TRBV28 and TRBJ1-6, with D unresolved. V shed 5 bases and J shed 14 bases, with 13 bases lying between them. The V gene's germline CDR1 is MDHEN and CDR2 SYDVKM. The CDR3 sequence is 12 residues long. In nucleotides, the CDR3 is TGTGCCAGCAGTCCGGGGTGGTGGACCCTCCACTTT. Translated, it gives CASSPGWWTLHF. Full variable domain (rest looked up from reference TRBV28 and TRBJ1-6): DVKVTQSSRYLVKRTGEKVFLECVQDMDHENMFWYRQDPGLGLRLIYFSYDVKMKEKGDIPEGYSVSREKKERFSLILESASTNQTSMYLCASSPGWWTLHFGNGTRLTVT.